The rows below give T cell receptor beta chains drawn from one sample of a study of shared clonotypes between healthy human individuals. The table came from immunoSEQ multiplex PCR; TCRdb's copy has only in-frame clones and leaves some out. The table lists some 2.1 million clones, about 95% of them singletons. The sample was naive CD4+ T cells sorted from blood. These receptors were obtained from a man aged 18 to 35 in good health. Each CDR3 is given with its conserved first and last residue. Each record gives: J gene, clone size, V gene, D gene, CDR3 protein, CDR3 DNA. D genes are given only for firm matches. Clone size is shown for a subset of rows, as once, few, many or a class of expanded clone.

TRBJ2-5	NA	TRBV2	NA	CASSGPSQETQYF	TGTGCCAGCAGTGGGCCCAGTCAAGAGACCCAGTACTTC
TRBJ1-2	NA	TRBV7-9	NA	CASSLGGSQDYGYTF	TGTGCCAGCAGCTTAGGGGGGAGCCAGGACTATGGCTACACCTTC
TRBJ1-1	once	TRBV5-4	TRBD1	CASSLGGQGLVTEAFF	TGTGCCAGCAGCTTGGGGGGACAGGGGTTGGTCACTGAAGCTTTCTTT
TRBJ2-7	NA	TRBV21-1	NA	CASSKGGEQYF	TGTGCCAGCAGCAAAGGAGGCGAGCAGTACTTC
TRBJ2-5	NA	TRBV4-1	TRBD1	CASSQPSTGYQETQYF	TGCGCCAGCAGCCAACCCTCGACAGGGTACCAAGAGACCCAGTACTTC
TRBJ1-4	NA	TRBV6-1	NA	CASGRSREKLFF	TGTGCCAGTGGGAGAAGCCGTGAAAAACTGTTTTTT
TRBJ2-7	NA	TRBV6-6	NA	CASSYRRTESSYEQYF	TGTGCCAGCAGTTACCGAAGGACTGAGAGCTCCTACGAGCAGTACTTC
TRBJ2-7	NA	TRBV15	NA	CATSRDPGITYEQYF	TGTGCCACCAGCAGAGATCCGGGGATTACCTACGAGCAGTACTTC
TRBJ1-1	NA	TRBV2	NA	CASKIKEYGTEAFF	TGTGCCAGCAAAATCAAGGAGTACGGCACTGAAGCTTTCTTT
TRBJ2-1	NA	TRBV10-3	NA	CAISDRVNEQFF	TGTGCCATCAGTGACCGAGTCAATGAGCAGTTCTTC
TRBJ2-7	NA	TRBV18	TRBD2	CASSPLGLAGGEQYF	TGTGCCAGCTCACCACTTGGACTAGCGGGAGGCGAGCAGTACTTC
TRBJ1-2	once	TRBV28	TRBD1	CASSLLTGTGGVRWWDGYTF	TGTGCCAGCAGCCTTTTGACCGGGACAGGGGGCGTAAGATGGTGGGATGGCTACACCTTC
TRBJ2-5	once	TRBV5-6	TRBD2	CASSWGTSGRGETQYF	TGTGCCAGCAGCTGGGGGACTAGCGGGAGGGGTGAGACCCAGTACTTC
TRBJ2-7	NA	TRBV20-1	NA	CSARQGPEQYF	TGCAGTGCTAGACAGGGACCCGAGCAGTACTTC
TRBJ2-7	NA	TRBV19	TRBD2	CASSPRTSGSNSYEQYF	TGTGCCAGTAGTCCCCGGACTAGCGGGTCCAACTCCTACGAGCAGTACTTC
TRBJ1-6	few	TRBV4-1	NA	CASSQGGSSEIHF	TGCGCCAGCAGCCAAGGGGGGTCCAGCGAAATCCACTTT
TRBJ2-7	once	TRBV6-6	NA	CASSYSTGTWVEQYF	TGTGCCAGCAGTTACTCGACAGGTACATGGGTCGAGCAGTACTTC
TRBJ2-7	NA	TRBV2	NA	CASSELAGPLYEQYF	TGTGCCAGCAGTGAATTGGCAGGGCCCCTCTACGAGCAGTACTTC
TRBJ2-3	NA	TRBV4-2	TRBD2	CASSQDAGLAGGTDTQYF	TGTGCCAGCAGCCAAGATGCAGGACTAGCGGGGGGCACAGATACGCAGTATTTT
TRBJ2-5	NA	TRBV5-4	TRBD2	CASSPWASGALVTQYF	TGTGCCAGCAGCCCCTGGGCTAGCGGGGCCCTTGTGACCCAGTACTTC